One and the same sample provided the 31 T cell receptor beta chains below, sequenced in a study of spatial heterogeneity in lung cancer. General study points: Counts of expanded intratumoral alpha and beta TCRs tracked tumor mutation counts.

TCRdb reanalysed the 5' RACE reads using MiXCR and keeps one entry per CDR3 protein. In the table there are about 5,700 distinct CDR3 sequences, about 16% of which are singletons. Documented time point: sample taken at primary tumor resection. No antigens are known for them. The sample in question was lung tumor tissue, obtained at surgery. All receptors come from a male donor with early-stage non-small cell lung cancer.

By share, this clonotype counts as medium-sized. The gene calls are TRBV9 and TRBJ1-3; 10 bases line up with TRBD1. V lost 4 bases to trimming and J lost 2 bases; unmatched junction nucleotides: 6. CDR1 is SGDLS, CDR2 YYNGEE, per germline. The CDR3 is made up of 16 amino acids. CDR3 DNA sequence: TGTGCCAGCAGCCCAACAGGGACAGGGGCTGGAAACACCATATATTTT. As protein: CASSPTGTGAGNTIYF.

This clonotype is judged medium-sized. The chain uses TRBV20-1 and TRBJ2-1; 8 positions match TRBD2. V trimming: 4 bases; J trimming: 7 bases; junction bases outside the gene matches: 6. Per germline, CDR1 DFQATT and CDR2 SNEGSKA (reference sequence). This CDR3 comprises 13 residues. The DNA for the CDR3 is TGCAGTGCTATGGCTAGCGGGCAGAATGAGCAGTTCTTC. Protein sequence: CSAMASGQNEQFF.

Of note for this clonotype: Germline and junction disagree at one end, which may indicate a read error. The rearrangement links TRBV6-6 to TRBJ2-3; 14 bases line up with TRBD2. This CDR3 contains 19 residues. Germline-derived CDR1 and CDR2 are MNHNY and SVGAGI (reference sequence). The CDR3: CAGSYQSSRLAGGKDTQYF. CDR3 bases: TGTGCCGGCAGTTACCAGAGTAGTCGACTAGCGGGAGGGAAAGATACGCAGTATTTT.

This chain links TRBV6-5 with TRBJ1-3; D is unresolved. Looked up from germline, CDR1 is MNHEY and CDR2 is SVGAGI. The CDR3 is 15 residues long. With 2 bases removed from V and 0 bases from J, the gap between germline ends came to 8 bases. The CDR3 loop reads CASSYLTTSGNTIYF. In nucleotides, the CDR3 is TGTGCCAGCAGTTACCTTACAACCTCTGGAAACACCATATATTTT.

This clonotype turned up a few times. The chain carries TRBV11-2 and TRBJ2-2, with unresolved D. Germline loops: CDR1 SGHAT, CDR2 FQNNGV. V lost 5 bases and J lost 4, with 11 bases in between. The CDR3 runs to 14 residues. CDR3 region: CASSVNRATGELFF. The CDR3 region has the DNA TGTGCCAGCAGCGTCAATAGAGCCACCGGGGAGCTGTTTTTT.

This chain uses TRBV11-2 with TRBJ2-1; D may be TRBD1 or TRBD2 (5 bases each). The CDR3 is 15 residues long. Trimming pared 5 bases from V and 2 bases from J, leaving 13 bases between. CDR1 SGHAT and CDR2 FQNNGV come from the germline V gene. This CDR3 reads CASSPDLGAYNEQFF. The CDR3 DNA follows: TGTGCCAGCAGCCCCGATTTGGGGGCCTACAATGAGCAGTTCTTC.

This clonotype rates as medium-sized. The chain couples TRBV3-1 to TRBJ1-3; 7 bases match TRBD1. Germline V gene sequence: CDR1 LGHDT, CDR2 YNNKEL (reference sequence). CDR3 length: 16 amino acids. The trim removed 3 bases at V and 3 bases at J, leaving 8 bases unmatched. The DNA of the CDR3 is TGTGCCAGCAGCCAGCGCACAGGGGCGGGTGGAAACACCATATATTTT. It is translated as CASSQRTGAGGNTIYF.

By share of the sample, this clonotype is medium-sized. CDR3 in amino acids: CASSQEASGGSDTQYF. Written as DNA, the CDR3 is TGCGCCAGCAGCCAAGAGGCTAGCGGGGGGAGTGATACGCAGTATTTT. The chain links TRBV4-3 to TRBJ2-3; 11 bases are a match to TRBD2. The germline V gene encodes CDR1 LGHNA and CDR2 YSLEER. The V and J ends lost 0 bases and 6 bases, in that order; junction bases with no gene match: 5. The CDR3 has 16 residues.

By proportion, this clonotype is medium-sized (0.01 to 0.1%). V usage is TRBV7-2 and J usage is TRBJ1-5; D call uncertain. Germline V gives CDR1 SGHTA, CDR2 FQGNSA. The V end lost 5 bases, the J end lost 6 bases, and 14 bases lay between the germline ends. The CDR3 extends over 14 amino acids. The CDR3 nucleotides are TGTGCCAGCAGCCCGGGAGGGAGTAGTCAGCCCCAGCATTTT. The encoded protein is CASSPGGSSQPQHF.

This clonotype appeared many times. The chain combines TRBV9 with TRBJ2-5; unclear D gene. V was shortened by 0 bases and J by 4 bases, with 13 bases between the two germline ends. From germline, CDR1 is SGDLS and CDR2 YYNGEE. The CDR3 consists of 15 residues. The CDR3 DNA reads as TGTGCCAGCAGCGTAGTCGGCCACCCCCCAGAGACCCAGTACTTC. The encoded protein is CASSVVGHPPETQYF.

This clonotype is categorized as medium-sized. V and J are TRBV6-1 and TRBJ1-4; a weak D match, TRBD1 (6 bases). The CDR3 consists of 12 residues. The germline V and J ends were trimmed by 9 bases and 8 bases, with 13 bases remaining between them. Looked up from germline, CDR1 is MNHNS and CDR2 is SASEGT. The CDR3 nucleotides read TGTGCCAGTCGGGGGGCGAGAGAAAAACTGTTTTTT. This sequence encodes CASRGAREKLFF.

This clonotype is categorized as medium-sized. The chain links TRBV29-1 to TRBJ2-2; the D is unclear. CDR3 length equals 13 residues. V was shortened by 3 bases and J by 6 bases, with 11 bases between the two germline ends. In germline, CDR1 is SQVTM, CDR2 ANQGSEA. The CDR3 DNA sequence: TGCAGCGTTGAGGACGCTCGCTCCGGGGAGCTGTTTTTT. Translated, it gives CSVEDARSGELFF.

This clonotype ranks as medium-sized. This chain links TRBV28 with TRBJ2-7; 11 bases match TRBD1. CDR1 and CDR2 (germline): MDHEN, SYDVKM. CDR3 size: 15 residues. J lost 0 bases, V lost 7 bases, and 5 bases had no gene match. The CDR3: CASTRGQGVSYEQYF. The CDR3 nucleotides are TGTGCCAGCACCCGGGGACAGGGGGTCTCCTACGAGCAGTACTTC.

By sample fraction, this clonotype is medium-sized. The chain's CDR3 is CASSEEYGGFF. For the CDR3, the DNA is TGTGCCAGCAGTGAAGAATATGGGGGGTTCTTC. V usage is TRBV2 and J usage is TRBJ2-1; tentatively, D is TRBD1 or TRBD2 (5 bases each). The CDR3 length is 11 residues. Per the germline V gene, CDR1 is SNHLY and CDR2 is FYNNEI. V lost 1 base to trimming and J lost 15 bases, with 10 bases between them. Full variable domain (outside the CDR3, taken from reference TRBV2 and TRBJ2-1): EPEVTQTPSHQVTQMGQEVILRCVPISNHLYFYWYRQILGQKVEFLVSFYNNEISEKSEIFDDQFSVERPDGSNFTLKIRSTKLEDSAMYFCASSEEYGGFFGPGTRLTVL.

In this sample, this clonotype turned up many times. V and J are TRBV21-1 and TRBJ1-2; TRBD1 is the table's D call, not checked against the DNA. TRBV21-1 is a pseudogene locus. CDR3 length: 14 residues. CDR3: CASSKEGQGSGYTF. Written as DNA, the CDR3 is TGTGCCAGCAGCAAAGAGGGACAGGGGTCGGGCTACACCTTC.

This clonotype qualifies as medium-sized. The CDR3 is CASTNRGGGSPLHF. The CDR3 DNA sequence: TGTGCCAGCACCAACAGGGGTGGGGGATCACCCCTCCACTTT. The rearrangement joins TRBV3-1 to TRBJ1-6, with TRBD1 matching over 7 bases. J was trimmed by 10 bases and V by 7 bases; bases with no gene match: 10. There are 14 residues in the CDR3. Germline V lookup: CDR1 LGHDT, CDR2 YNNKEL (reference sequence).

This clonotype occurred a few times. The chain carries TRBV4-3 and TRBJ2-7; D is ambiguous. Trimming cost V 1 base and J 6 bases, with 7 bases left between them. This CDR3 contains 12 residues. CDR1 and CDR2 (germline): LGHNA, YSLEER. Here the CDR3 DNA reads TGCGCCAGCAGCCAAGGCCGGACCGAGCAGTACTTC. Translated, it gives CASSQGRTEQYF.

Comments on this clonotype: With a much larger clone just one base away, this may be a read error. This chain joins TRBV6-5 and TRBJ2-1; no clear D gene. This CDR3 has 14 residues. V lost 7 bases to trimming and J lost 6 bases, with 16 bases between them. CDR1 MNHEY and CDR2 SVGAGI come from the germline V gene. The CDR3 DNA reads TGTGCCAGCATTAACATAGGACCACCCAATGAGCAGTTCTTC. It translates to CASINIGPPNEQFF.

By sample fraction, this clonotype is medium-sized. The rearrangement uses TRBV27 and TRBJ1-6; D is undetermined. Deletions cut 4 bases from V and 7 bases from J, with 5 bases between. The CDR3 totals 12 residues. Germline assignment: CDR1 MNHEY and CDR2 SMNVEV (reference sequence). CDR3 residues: CASSSTNSPLHF. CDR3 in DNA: TGTGCCAGCAGTTCGACAAATTCACCCCTCCACTTT.

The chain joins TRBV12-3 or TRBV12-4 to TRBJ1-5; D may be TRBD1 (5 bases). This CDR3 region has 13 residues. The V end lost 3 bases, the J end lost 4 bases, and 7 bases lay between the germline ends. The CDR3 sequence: CASSFAGNQPQHF. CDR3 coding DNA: TGTGCCAGCAGTTTCGCAGGGAATCAGCCCCAGCATTTT.

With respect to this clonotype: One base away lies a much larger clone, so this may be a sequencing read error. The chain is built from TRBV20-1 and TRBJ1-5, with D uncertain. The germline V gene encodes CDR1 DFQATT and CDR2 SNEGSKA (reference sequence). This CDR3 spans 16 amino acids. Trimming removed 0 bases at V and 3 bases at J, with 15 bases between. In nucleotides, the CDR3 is TGCAGTGCTAGAGATTTTCGGGCCTTATCCAATCAGCCCCAGCATTTT. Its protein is CSARDFRALSNQPQHF.

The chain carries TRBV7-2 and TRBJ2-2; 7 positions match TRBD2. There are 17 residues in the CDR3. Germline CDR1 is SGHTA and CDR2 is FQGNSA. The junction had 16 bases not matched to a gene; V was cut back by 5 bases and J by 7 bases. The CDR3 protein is CASSLRRTRESLGELFF. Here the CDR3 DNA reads TGTGCCAGCAGCCTTAGGAGGACGCGGGAGTCCCTCGGGGAGCTGTTTTTT.

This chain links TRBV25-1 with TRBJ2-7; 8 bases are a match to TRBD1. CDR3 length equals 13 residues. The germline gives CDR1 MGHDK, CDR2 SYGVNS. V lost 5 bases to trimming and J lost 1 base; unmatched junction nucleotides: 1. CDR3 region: CASSWTGSYEQYF. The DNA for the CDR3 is TGTGCCAGCAGTTGGACAGGGTCCTACGAGCAGTACTTC.

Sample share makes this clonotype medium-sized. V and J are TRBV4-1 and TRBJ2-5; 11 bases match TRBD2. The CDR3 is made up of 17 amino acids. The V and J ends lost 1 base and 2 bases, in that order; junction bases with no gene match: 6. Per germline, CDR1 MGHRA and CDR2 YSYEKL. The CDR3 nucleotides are TGCGCCAGCAGCCAAGGTGCGACTAGCGGGACTCAAGAGACCCAGTACTTC. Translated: CASSQGATSGTQETQYF.

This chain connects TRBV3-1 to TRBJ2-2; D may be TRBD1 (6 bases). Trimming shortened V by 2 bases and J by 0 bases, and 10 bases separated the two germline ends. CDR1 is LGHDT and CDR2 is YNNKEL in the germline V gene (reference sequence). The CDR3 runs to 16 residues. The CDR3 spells CASSQFSGANTGELFF. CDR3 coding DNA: TGTGCCAGCAGCCAATTCTCAGGGGCGAACACCGGGGAGCTGTTTTTT.

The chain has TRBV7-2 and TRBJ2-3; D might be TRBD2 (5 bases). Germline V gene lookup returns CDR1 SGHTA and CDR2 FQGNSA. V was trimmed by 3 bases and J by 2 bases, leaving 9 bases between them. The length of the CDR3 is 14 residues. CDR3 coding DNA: TGTGCCAGCAGCTTTCGGGGATTCACAGATACGCAGTATTTT. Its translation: CASSFRGFTDTQYF.

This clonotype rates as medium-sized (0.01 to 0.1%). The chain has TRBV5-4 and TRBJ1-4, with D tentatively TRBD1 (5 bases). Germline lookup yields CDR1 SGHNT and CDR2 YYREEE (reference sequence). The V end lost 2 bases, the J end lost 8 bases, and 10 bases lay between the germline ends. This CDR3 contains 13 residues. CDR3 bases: TGTGCCAGCAGCTTTCGGGACCGGGAAAAACTGTTTTTT. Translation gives CASSFRDREKLFF.

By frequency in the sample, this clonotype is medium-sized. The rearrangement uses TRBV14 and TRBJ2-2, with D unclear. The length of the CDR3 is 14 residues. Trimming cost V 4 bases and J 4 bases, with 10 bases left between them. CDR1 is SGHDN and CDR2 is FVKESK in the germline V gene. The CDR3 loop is CASSRFTSTGELFF. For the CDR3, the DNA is TGTGCCAGCAGCCGATTCACGAGCACCGGGGAGCTGTTTTTT.

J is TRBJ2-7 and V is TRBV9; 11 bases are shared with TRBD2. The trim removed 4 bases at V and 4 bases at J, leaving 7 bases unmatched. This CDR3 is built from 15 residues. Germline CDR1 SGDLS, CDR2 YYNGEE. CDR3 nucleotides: TGTGCCAGCAGCCCGGGACTAGCGGAAATGTACGAGCAGTACTTC. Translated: CASSPGLAEMYEQYF.

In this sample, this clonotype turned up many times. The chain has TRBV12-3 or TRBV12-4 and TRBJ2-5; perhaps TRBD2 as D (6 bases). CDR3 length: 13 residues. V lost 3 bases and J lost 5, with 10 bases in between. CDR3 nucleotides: TGTGCCAGCAGTTTCCTAGCGATGGAGACCCAGTACTTC. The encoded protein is CASSFLAMETQYF.

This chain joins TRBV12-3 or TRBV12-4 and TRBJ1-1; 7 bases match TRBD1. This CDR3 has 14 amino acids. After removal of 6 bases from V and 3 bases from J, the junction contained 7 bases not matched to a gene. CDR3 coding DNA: TGTGCCAGCAGCCCTACAGGGGAGTACACTGAAGCTTTCTTT. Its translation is CASSPTGEYTEAFF.